The 29 T cell receptor beta chains in this list originate from one sample, sequenced in a study of T cell changes during pregnancy in multiple sclerosis (dated by TCRdb to between 2018 and 2021). Receptor libraries were prepared by the immunoSEQ multiplex PCR assay. As stored in TCRdb, this immuneACCESS dataset retains in-frame rearrangements with V and J assigned. A fraction of the clones does not appear; measured against another copy, unresolved V genes explain less than half of the discrepancy, and the remainder lacks a known reason. This sample lists approximately 84,000 clones; about 94% were detected once. The top ten hold roughly 0.93% of the sample. The starting material was peripheral blood, obtained in the second trimester of pregnancy. The receptors were sampled from a female donor in good health, enrolled as a control in a pregnancy study.

V gene TRBV11-2 combines with J gene TRBJ2-1; maybe TRBD1 (5 bases). Per germline, CDR1 SGHAT and CDR2 FQNNGV. V was pared by 2 bases and J by 9 bases, with 17 bases between. The CDR3 length is 15 residues. CDR3 amino acids: CASSLKHSATGEQFF. For the CDR3, the DNA is TGTGCCAGCAGCTTAAAGCACTCTGCTACAGGTGAGCAGTTCTTC.

V gene TRBV19 combines with J gene TRBJ2-3, with TRBD1 as a possible D gene (6 bases). The CDR3 extends over 15 amino acids. The V end lost 3 bases, the J end lost 1 base, and 11 bases lay between the germline ends. CDR1 is LNHDA, CDR2 SQIVND, per germline (reference sequence). CDR3 coding DNA: TGTGCCAGTAGTATCCCAGGGGCCGGCACAGATACGCAGTATTTT. Its translation is CASSIPGAGTDTQYF.

The J gene is TRBJ2-2, the V gene TRBV5-4; 12 bases are a match to TRBD2. Germline V gene lookup returns CDR1 SGHNT and CDR2 YYREEE (reference sequence). The CDR3 has 18 amino acids. With V trimmed by 4 bases and J by 3 bases, 10 bases remained unmatched. CDR3 coding DNA: TGTGCCAGCAGCCCGAAATCCACTAGCGGGAGGTACACCGGGGAGCTGTTTTTT. Encoded protein: CASSPKSTSGRYTGELFF.

This sequence joins TRBV12-5 and TRBJ2-7; TRBD2 might be the D (6 bases). Between the trimmed V and J ends, which lost 6 bases and 2 bases, there was a span of 14 bases. CDR1 is LGHNT, CDR2 FRNRAP, per germline. The CDR3 has 14 residues. CDR3 coding DNA: TGTGCTAGTGGAGAACTAGCTTCCCCCTACGAGCAGTACTTC. This gives the protein CASGELASPYEQYF.

The gene calls are TRBV7-9 and TRBJ2-3, with D uncertain. This CDR3 comprises 13 residues. The V end was cut by 4 bases, the J end by 2 bases, with 7 bases between. Per the germline V gene, CDR1 is SEHNR and CDR2 is FQNEAQ (reference sequence). The CDR3 coding sequence is TGTGCCAGCAGCTACTCACTCACAGATACGCAGTATTTT. This sequence encodes CASSYSLTDTQYF.

V is TRBV28 and J is TRBJ2-7; TRBD2 might be the D (7 bases). The germline V and J ends were trimmed by 1 base and 6 bases, with 16 bases remaining between them. The CDR3 has 15 amino acids. Looked up from germline, CDR1 is MDHEN and CDR2 is SYDVKM. CDR3 DNA sequence: TGTGCCAGCAGTTTATTAGGGGGGGATAAGGGCGAGCAGTACTTC. Translating it yields CASSLLGGDKGEQYF.

The chain joins TRBV5-4 to TRBJ1-2; the D gene is possibly TRBD1 (5 bases). Trimming removed 1 base from V and 4 bases from J, with 17 bases in between. Germline CDR1 is SGHNT and CDR2 is YYREEE (reference sequence). The CDR3 extends over 16 amino acids. In DNA form, the CDR3 reads TGTGCCAGCAGCTTGTTCGCGCAACGGGGGGGCTATGGCTACACCTTC. Amino acid sequence: CASSLFAQRGGYGYTF.

The rearrangement links TRBV5-1 to TRBJ2-3; tentatively, D is TRBD2 (6 bases). The length of the CDR3 is 16 residues. From germline, CDR1 is SGHRS and CDR2 YFSETQ. Trimming removed 4 bases at V and 2 bases at J, with 17 bases between. This CDR3 reads CASSTGVTATTDTQYF. The CDR3 DNA sequence: TGCGCCAGCAGCACGGGGGTGACAGCTACCACAGATACGCAGTATTTT.

This chain uses TRBV18 with TRBJ2-2; 10 bases agree with TRBD1. The V gene end was trimmed by 4 bases and the J gene end by 3 bases; junction bases not matched to a gene: 11. The germline gives CDR1 KGHSH, CDR2 LQKENI. The CDR3 length is 18 residues. Here the CDR3 reads CASSRPRGQGSYTGELFF. CDR3 in DNA: TGTGCCAGCTCACGACCGAGGGGACAGGGGTCCTACACCGGGGAGCTGTTTTTT.

The chain joins TRBV6-6 to TRBJ2-5; 9 bases match TRBD1. Germline loops: CDR1 MNHNY, CDR2 SVGAGI (reference sequence). V lost 4 bases, J lost 5 bases, and 2 bases stayed unmatched. The CDR3 covers 13 residues. In DNA, the CDR3 is TGTGCCAGCAGTTCGACAGGGGGGGAGACCCAGTACTTC. It specifies CASSSTGGETQYF.

This rearrangement joins TRBV28 to TRBJ1-1; D call uncertain. The V gene lost 11 bases and the J gene lost 1 base, with 11 bases spanning the gap. The germline V gene has CDR1 MDHEN and CDR2 SYDVKM. There are 12 residues in the CDR3. The chain's CDR3 is CAAMRGNTEAFF. In DNA, the CDR3 is TGTGCCGCAATGCGGGGGAACACTGAAGCTTTCTTT.

This sequence joins TRBV27 and TRBJ1-5, with 9 bases identical to TRBD1. V was clipped by 6 bases and J by 0 bases; unmatched bases: 3. This CDR3 has 15 amino acids. Germline V gives CDR1 MNHEY, CDR2 SMNVEV (reference sequence). Here the CDR3 DNA reads TGTGCCAGCAGGGGGACAGGGTTTAGCAATCAGCCCCAGCATTTT. Protein: CASRGTGFSNQPQHF.

The chain couples TRBV28 to TRBJ2-4; TRBD1 aligns across 9 bases. Germline CDR1 is MDHEN and CDR2 is SYDVKM. Germline trimming cut 5 bases from V and 7 bases from J; bases unmatched to any gene: 6. The CDR3 loop spans 14 amino acids. CDR3 residues: CASSPDRGLNIQYF. CDR3 nucleotide sequence: TGTGCCAGCAGTCCGGACAGGGGATTGAACATTCAGTACTTC.

V and J are TRBV5-6 and TRBJ2-2; D is ambiguous. V was shortened by 3 bases and J by 4 bases, with 22 bases between the two germline ends. The CDR3 is 18 residues long. Germline V lookup: CDR1 SGHDT, CDR2 YYEEEE. The CDR3 nucleotides are TGTGCCAGCAGCTCCCTGAGAGCCGAGAGTATCGGCACCGGGGAGCTGTTTTTT. Protein: CASSSLRAESIGTGELFF.

CDR3 region: CASTPPGPPNQPQHF. The CDR3 coding sequence is TGTGCCAGTACCCCCCCGGGTCCCCCCAATCAGCCCCAGCATTTT. The chain joins TRBV19 to TRBJ1-5, with D unclear. Trimming took 7 bases from V and 3 from J, leaving 16 bases between them. The CDR3 loop spans 15 amino acids. Germline CDR1 and CDR2: LNHDA and SQIVND (reference sequence).

This chain uses TRBV25-1 with TRBJ2-7; D is undetermined. Germline CDR1 MGHDK, CDR2 SYGVNS. The V end was cut by 8 bases, the J end by 3 bases, with 11 bases between. The CDR3 length is 12 residues. CDR3 protein: CASARDYYEQYF. CDR3 sequence (DNA): TGTGCCAGCGCCCGAGATTACTACGAGCAGTACTTC.

This rearrangement joins TRBV9 to TRBJ2-1; tentative D call: TRBD1 (5 bases). Germline CDR1 SGDLS, CDR2 YYNGEE. The CDR3 consists of 12 residues. Trimming cost V 0 bases and J 9 bases, with 7 bases left between them. The CDR3: CASSVVGAEQFF. The CDR3 DNA follows: TGTGCCAGCAGCGTAGTTGGGGCTGAGCAGTTCTTC. Supplemented by reference TRBV9 and TRBJ2-1, the full variable domain reads DSGVTQTPKHLITATGQRVTLRCSPRSGDLSVYWYQQSLDQGLQFLIQYYNGEERAKGNILERFSAQQFPDLHSELNLSSLELGDSALYFCASSVVGAEQFFGPGTRLTVL.

The chain couples TRBV5-1 to TRBJ2-7; 8 bases map to TRBD1. Germline-derived CDR1 and CDR2 are SGHRS and YFSETQ. The J segment lost 7 bases and the V segment lost 4 bases, leaving 4 bases of the junction unmatched. The CDR3 is made up of 12 amino acids. This CDR3 reads CASSQGAGEQYF. The CDR3 nucleotides are TGCGCCAGCAGCCAGGGGGCCGGGGAGCAGTACTTC.

This chain joins TRBV5-1 and TRBJ2-7, with 8 bases matching TRBD1. Germline values: CDR1 SGHRS, CDR2 YFSETQ. The V gene end was trimmed by 0 bases and the J gene end by 1 base; junction bases not matched to a gene: 9. The CDR3 covers 17 residues. CDR3 amino acids: CASSLAFQGTGSYEQYF. The CDR3 region has the DNA TGCGCCAGCAGCTTGGCCTTCCAAGGGACAGGATCCTACGAGCAGTACTTC.

As regards this clone: One end of the junction fails to match germline, which may point to a read error. The V and J genes are TRBV11-3 and TRBJ1-1; the D gene is possibly TRBD1 (5 bases). From germline, CDR1 is SGHNT and CDR2 YENEEA. The CDR3 is 15 residues long. The CDR3, as DNA: TGTGCCAGCAGCGTAGACGACAGTCCCGCTCGTGAAGCTTTCTTT. Amino acids: CASSVDDSPAREAFF. Full variable domain (outside the CDR3, taken from reference TRBV11-3 and TRBJ1-1): EAGVVQSPRYKIIEKKQPVAFWCNPISGHNTLYWYLQNLGQGPELLIRYENEEAVDDSQLPKDRFSAERLKGVDSTLKIQPAELGDSAVYLCASSVDDSPAREAFFGQGTRLTVV.

This clone has only one observation. This sequence joins TRBV28 and TRBJ2-7; 9 bases agree with TRBD1. The CDR3 is made up of 16 amino acids. CDR1 and CDR2 (germline): MDHEN, SYDVKM. The J segment lost 0 bases and the V segment lost 2 bases, leaving 5 bases of the junction unmatched. The CDR3 region has the DNA TGTGCCAGCAGTTTAGCCGGGACAGGGAACTCCTACGAGCAGTACTTC. This sequence encodes CASSLAGTGNSYEQYF. Full variable domain (outside the CDR3, taken from reference TRBV28 and TRBJ2-7): DVKVTQSSRYLVKRTGEKVFLECVQDMDHENMFWYRQDPGLGLRLIYFSYDVKMKEKGDIPEGYSVSREKKERFSLILESASTNQTSMYLCASSLAGTGNSYEQYFGPGTRLTVT.

This chain links TRBV15 with TRBJ1-1, with D possibly being TRBD1 (6 bases). Germline loops: CDR1 LNHNV, CDR2 YYDKDF (reference sequence). Trimming took off 4 bases at V and 1 base at J, with 13 bases between the two ends. The CDR3 extends over 15 amino acids. The DNA for the CDR3 is TGTGCCACCAGCACCGTAACCAGGGGGAACACTGAAGCTTTCTTT. This codes for CATSTVTRGNTEAFF.

The V and J genes are TRBV19 and TRBJ2-3; 7 bases match TRBD1. CDR3 length: 17 residues. Germline CDR1 is LNHDA and CDR2 is SQIVND (reference sequence). Losses at the gene ends were 3 bases for V and 3 bases for J; bases not matched to a gene: 12. This chain's CDR3 is CASSIMSGTVSTDTQYF. Written as DNA, the CDR3 is TGTGCCAGTAGTATTATGTCCGGGACAGTGTCGACAGATACGCAGTATTTT.

This chain joins TRBV5-1 and TRBJ2-2; 10 nucleotides align to TRBD1. The germline gives CDR1 SGHRS, CDR2 YFSETQ. The CDR3 spans 15 residues. Trimming took 2 bases from V and 6 from J; bases not matched to a gene: 4. CDR3 in DNA: TGCGCCAGCAGCTTCGGGACAGGGGAACCCGGGGAGCTGTTTTTT. As protein: CASSFGTGEPGELFF.

This sequence joins TRBV6-1 and TRBJ2-7; possibly TRBD1 for D (5 bases). Between the trimmed V and J ends, which lost 11 bases and 0 bases, there was a span of 14 bases. This CDR3 has 13 amino acids. From germline, CDR1 is MNHNS and CDR2 SASEGT. CDR3 region: CAGGRALSYEQYF. The CDR3 nucleotides read TGTGCCGGCGGCAGGGCCCTCTCCTACGAGCAGTACTTC.

This chain joins TRBV10-2 and TRBJ1-5; 7 bases agree with TRBD1. Germline-derived CDR1 and CDR2 are WSHSY and SAAADI. V was clipped by 5 bases and J by 7 bases; unmatched bases: 11. The CDR3 is 15 amino acids. This chain's CDR3 is CASSNTGAVMQPQHF. CDR3 sequence (DNA): TGCGCCAGCAGTAATACAGGGGCCGTTATGCAGCCCCAGCATTTT.

The chain is built from TRBV29-1 and TRBJ2-7; D gene unclear. Trimming took 6 bases from V and 1 from J, leaving 10 bases between them. The germline V gene encodes CDR1 SQVTM and CDR2 ANQGSEA. The CDR3 length is 12 residues. The CDR3 loop reads CSVLTESYEQYF. CDR3 sequence (DNA): TGCAGCGTCCTGACGGAGTCCTACGAGCAGTACTTC.

The chain combines TRBV10-3 with TRBJ2-3; 8 nucleotides match TRBD1. This CDR3 comprises 13 residues. With 7 bases clipped from V and 6 bases from J, the junction kept 6 bases outside the gene matches. The germline V gene has CDR1 ENHRY and CDR2 SYGVKD. As DNA, the CDR3 is TGTGCCATCATGCAGGGGGCGCAGGATACGCAGTATTTT. Residues: CAIMQGAQDTQYF.

The V and J genes are TRBV6-5 and TRBJ1-2; D not certain. Germline V gives CDR1 MNHEY, CDR2 SVGAGI. The ends were cut back, 4 bases at V and 2 bases at J, with 8 bases in the middle. The length of the CDR3 is 13 residues. In nucleotides, the CDR3 is TGTGCCAGCAGTTTTGGAGTAAACTATGGCTACACCTTC. Encoded protein: CASSFGVNYGYTF.